This TCR beta chain was identified in a study of CD8+CD57+ T cells in acquired aplastic anemia (dated by TCRdb to the late 2010s). Describing the broader study: DNA extracted from sorted CD4+ and CD8+ cells had a mean of 3.2 ug, with a range of roughly 0.2 to 30 ug. Mean read counts for healthy donor samples were approximately 10 million for CD4+ cells and 11.0 million for CD8+ cells. Beyond this particular receptor, the publication reports: Around 30 CD8+ CDR3 sequences were shared between patients and controls but appeared highly expressed in patients and within their immunodominant clones. Between patients and healthy controls, no significant difference in CD8+ Simpson's diversity was found (P=0.060).

In the study, sorted CD4+ and CD8+ blood T cells from patients with severe aplastic anemia and from healthy subjects underwent deep sequencing of TCR repertoires. Ficoll-Paque density gradient centrifugation was used to isolate peripheral blood mononuclear cells. Before DNA extraction, CD4+ and CD8+ T cells were sorted by FACS or by magnetic beads. Turning to this clonotype: No cognate antigen has been identified for it. Base qualities were left out, and no much larger clone turns up one base away.

From the germline V gene, CDR1 is SGHTA and CDR2 is FQGTGA. A distance of 6 bases separates the germline ends of V and J, which lose 4 bases and 0 bases respectively. Spanning cysteine to phenylalanine, the CDR3 consists of 13 amino acids. CDR3 DNA is the only sequence kept; it has 39 bases, read in frame from the first base. TCR beta VDJ combination and CDR3 sequence profiling used genomic DNA as the template. TCR repertoire sequencing was run on an Illumina HiSeq 2000. On the authors' methods: TRBV/TRBJ rearrangement plots, CDR3 size and DJ length profiles, and Simpson's diversity index were used to assess repertoires. The most abundant DNA sequence in the deep sequencing data was taken as the immunodominant clone. CDR3 amino acid sequences were checked for sharing across subjects and were also compared against the VDJdb database and published repertoires. The raw public reads went through TCRdb reprocessing: fastp at Q25, MiXCR clone calling, in-frame beta chains kept. Rows matching on CDR3 protein sequence are summarized as one entry with the most common DNA and genes. TCRdb's processing, not the authors' own work, is the source of the V and J calls. Within this sample are some 150,000 distinct CDR3 sequences, with 35% to 50% of them counted one time only. The ten largest clones represent more than 7% of the sample.

Sequenced input: sorted CD4+, CD8+, or CD8+CD57+ T cells (not recorded which) from PBMCs. This receptor was obtained from a human donor in good health, serving as a control. The rearranged chain carries TRBV7-3 and TRBJ1-1, with the D gene not confidently named. CDR3 protein: CASSSHMNTEAFF. The base sequence is TGTGCCAGCAGCTCTCATATGAACACTGAAGCTTTCTTT.